The 30 T cell receptor beta chains given below trace back to one sample, sequenced in a study of identifying expanded T cells in peripheral blood. Produced via immunoSEQ multiplex PCR; TCRdb's table is partial and in-frame only. The sample records about 76,000 clones, 70% to 90% being singletons. The specimen sequenced was blood. The receptors shown here come from a person aged 18 to 70 in good health.

The V gene is TRBV29-1, the J gene TRBJ2-7; D call uncertain. CDR1 is SQVTM and CDR2 is ANQGSEA in the germline V gene. The CDR3 is 12 residues long. Trimming pared 4 bases from V and 7 bases from J, leaving 14 bases between. CDR3 DNA: TGCAGCGTTGTTCTGCTTGGATGGGAGCAGTACTTC. It yields the protein CSVVLLGWEQYF.

In this sample, this clone turned up a few times. The gene calls are TRBV7-2 and TRBJ2-7; 9 positions match TRBD1. Germline trimming cut 5 bases from V and 7 bases from J; bases unmatched to any gene: 12. CDR1 SGHTA and CDR2 FQGNSA come from the germline V gene. The CDR3 has 15 amino acids. CDR3 in DNA: TGTGCCAGCAGCCTCACAGGGACAGGGCCCGGTGAGCAGTACTTC. Protein: CASSLTGTGPGEQYF.

This clone was counted between two and nine times. The genes are TRBV5-1 and TRBJ2-5; D unresolved. The CDR3 runs to 11 residues. Germline CDR1 and CDR2: SGHRS and YFSETQ. V was pared by 1 base and J by 5 bases, with 3 bases between. This CDR3 reads CASSLSETQYF. The CDR3 region has the DNA TGCGCCAGCAGCTTGAGTGAGACCCAGTACTTC. Combining the CDR3 with reference TRBV5-1 and TRBJ2-5 gives the whole variable domain KAGVTQTPRYLIKTRGQQVTLSCSPISGHRSVSWYQQTPGQGLQFLFEYFSETQRNKGNFPGRFSGRQFSNSRSEMNVSTLELGDSALYLCASSLSETQYFGPGTRLLVL.

This chain joins TRBV2 and TRBJ2-7; 10 nucleotides line up with TRBD1. With V trimmed by 5 bases and J by 1 base, 11 bases remained unmatched. There are 17 residues in the CDR3. Germline values: CDR1 SNHLY, CDR2 FYNNEI. CDR3 in amino acids: CASSTSKGQGLSYEQYF. CDR3 DNA: TGTGCCAGCAGTACCTCGAAGGGACAGGGGCTTTCCTACGAGCAGTACTTC.

The rearrangement links TRBV29-1 to TRBJ2-7; no clear D. Germline V CDR1 and CDR2: SQVTM, ANQGSEA. This CDR3 spans 13 amino acids. The V end lost 6 bases, the J end lost 2 bases, and 14 bases lay between the germline ends. The CDR3 DNA sequence: TGCAGCGTATCTGAAACCTTCGCCTACGAGCAGTACTTC. Translated: CSVSETFAYEQYF.

The chain joins TRBV19 to TRBJ2-1; 9 bases align to TRBD2. The CDR3 consists of 15 residues. V shed 3 bases and J 8 bases; nucleotides not matched to a gene: 8. Germline V lookup: CDR1 LNHDA, CDR2 SQIVND (reference sequence). CDR3 coding DNA: TGTGCCAGTAGTATCGGGACTAGCAGCCTCTATGAGCAGTTCTTC. This codes for CASSIGTSSLYEQFF.

The gene calls are TRBV7-2 and TRBJ2-7, with 11 bases matching TRBD1. CDR3 length: 16 amino acids. Germline CDR1 SGHTA, CDR2 FQGNSA. The ends lost 5 bases at V and 6 bases at J; junction bases unmatched: 12. CDR3 sequence: CASSDPGQGGFIEQYF. The CDR3 region has the DNA TGTGCCAGCAGCGATCCGGGACAGGGGGGCTTTATCGAGCAGTACTTC. The full variable domain, completed using reference TRBV7-2 and TRBJ2-7, is GAGVSQSPSNKVTEKGKDVELRCDPISGHTALYWYRQSLGQGLEFLIYFQGNSAPDKSGLPSDRFSAERTGGSVSTLTIQRTQQEDSAVYLCASSDPGQGGFIEQYFGPGTRLTVT.

This chain connects TRBV19 to TRBJ2-1; D is ambiguous. The CDR3 length is 15 residues. Germline V gene sequence: CDR1 LNHDA, CDR2 SQIVND (reference sequence). The V end lost 1 base, the J end lost 0 bases, and 7 bases lay between the germline ends. CDR3 sequence (DNA): TGTGCCAGTAGTATAGCGGACCTCTCCTACAATGAGCAGTTCTTC. This encodes CASSIADLSYNEQFF.

This chain links TRBV28 with TRBJ2-7; 7 bases are a match to TRBD1. The V and J ends lost 2 bases and 3 bases, in that order; junction bases with no gene match: 7. The length of the CDR3 is 15 residues. Germline lookup yields CDR1 MDHEN and CDR2 SYDVKM. The DNA of the CDR3 is TGTGCCAGCAGTTTACTCCAGACAGGGAACTACGAGCAGTACTTC. Its translation is CASSLLQTGNYEQYF.

The chain uses TRBV9 and TRBJ1-5; 10 nucleotides line up with TRBD1. The V and J ends lost 4 bases and 4 bases, in that order; junction bases with no gene match: 8. Germline CDR1 SGDLS, CDR2 YYNGEE. The CDR3 extends over 16 amino acids. The CDR3 reads CASSFRTGGTNQPQHF. The CDR3 DNA follows: TGTGCCAGCAGCTTCCGGACAGGGGGAACGAATCAGCCCCAGCATTTT.

The chain carries TRBV11-1 and TRBJ2-1, with D unclear. The germline gives CDR1 SGHAT, CDR2 FQDESV (reference sequence). This CDR3 is built from 16 residues. The germline V and J ends were trimmed by 5 bases and 6 bases, with 20 bases remaining between them. For the CDR3, the DNA is TGTGCCAGCAGCCAGCGTCTCCCTAGTGTCGGCAATGAGCAGTTCTTC. Translation gives CASSQRLPSVGNEQFF.

J is TRBJ2-1 and V is TRBV19; D ambiguous. The CDR3 loop spans 12 amino acids. CDR1 is LNHDA and CDR2 is SQIVND in the germline V gene (reference sequence). Trimming cost V 1 base and J 5 bases, with 3 bases left between them. CDR3 sequence reads: CASSIGDNEQFF. CDR3 coding DNA: TGTGCCAGTAGTATAGGGGACAATGAGCAGTTCTTC.

This clone appeared once. The genes are TRBV19 and TRBJ2-4; TRBD1 aligns across 8 bases. V was clipped by 4 bases and J by 9 bases; unmatched bases: 8. CDR3 length equals 14 residues. Germline V gene data show CDR1 as LNHDA and CDR2 as SQIVND (reference sequence). The CDR3 sequence: CASSTTGVGGIQYF. CDR3 sequence (DNA): TGTGCCAGTAGTACGACAGGGGTCGGGGGCATTCAGTACTTC.

The count of this clone is one. This rearrangement joins TRBV7-2 to TRBJ2-5; maybe TRBD2 (7 bases). CDR3 length equals 15 residues. The germline CDR1 and CDR2 sequences are SGHTA and FQGNSA. The V end lost 7 bases, the J end lost 1 base, and 16 bases lay between the germline ends. CDR3 loop: CASTVGGLRQETQYF. DNA of the CDR3: TGTGCCAGCACCGTAGGGGGACTACGCCAAGAGACCCAGTACTTC.

DNA of the CDR3: TGTGCCAGCAGACCCGGGACCCAGCACGGGGAGCTGTTTTTT. Translating it yields CASRPGTQHGELFF. The chain couples TRBV2 to TRBJ2-2; the D gene could be TRBD1 or TRBD2 (5 bases each). The CDR3 contains 14 residues. V lost 6 bases and J lost 7, with 15 bases in between. Germline V gives CDR1 SNHLY, CDR2 FYNNEI.

In this sample, this clone turned up once. The chain combines TRBV5-1 with TRBJ2-7; tentatively, D is TRBD1 (6 bases). Trimming removed 1 base at V and 3 bases at J, with 17 bases between. Germline-derived CDR1 and CDR2 are SGHRS and YFSETQ. The CDR3 sequence is 16 residues long. The CDR3 DNA follows: TGCGCCAGCAGCTTGACAGGGAATATGATTAGCTACGAGCAGTACTTC. Translated, it gives CASSLTGNMISYEQYF.

The rearrangement joins TRBV2 to TRBJ2-3, with 9 bases lining up with TRBD1. CDR1 and CDR2 (germline): SNHLY, FYNNEI. V shed 7 bases and J 4 bases; nucleotides not matched to a gene: 6. CDR3 length: 14 amino acids. CDR3 coding DNA: TGTGCCAGCACAGGGAACAGGGGGCCAGATACGCAGTATTTT. This gives the protein CASTGNRGPDTQYF.

This clone has a handful of counts. The chain has TRBV14 and TRBJ1-1; D call uncertain. Germline V gives CDR1 SGHDN, CDR2 FVKESK. The length of the CDR3 is 12 residues. V was clipped by 4 bases and J by 10 bases, with 13 bases between them. In nucleotides, the CDR3 is TGTGCCAGCAGCCGTAACAATCAACCAGCTTTCTTT. Translating gives CASSRNNQPAFF.

V and J are TRBV27 and TRBJ1-1, with D tentatively TRBD1 (6 bases). The CDR3 sequence is 15 residues long. Germline assignment: CDR1 MNHEY and CDR2 SMNVEV (reference sequence). Deletions cut 11 bases from V and 5 bases from J, with 24 bases between. The CDR3 sequence is CALVARDTGTTEAFF. CDR3 nucleotides: TGTGCCCTCGTAGCTAGGGATACAGGGACAACTGAAGCTTTCTTT.

The chain links TRBV28 to TRBJ2-7; 14 bases line up with TRBD2. Trimming cost V 5 bases and J 6 bases; bases outside gene matches: 6. The CDR3 length is 15 residues. In germline, CDR1 is MDHEN, CDR2 SYDVKM. The CDR3, as DNA: TGTGCCAGCAGTCCTCGACTAGCGGGAGGGATCGAGCAGTACTTC. Its protein is CASSPRLAGGIEQYF. Full variable domain (outside the CDR3, taken from reference TRBV28 and TRBJ2-7): DVKVTQSSRYLVKRTGEKVFLECVQDMDHENMFWYRQDPGLGLRLIYFSYDVKMKEKGDIPEGYSVSREKKERFSLILESASTNQTSMYLCASSPRLAGGIEQYFGPGTRLTVT.

The chain joins TRBV5-1 to TRBJ2-7; D not certain. V shed 2 bases and J shed 3 bases, with 0 bases lying between them. The CDR3 sequence is 10 residues long. Germline V gene data show CDR1 as SGHRS and CDR2 as YFSETQ. CDR3 DNA: TGCGCCAGCAGCTTCTACGAGCAGTACTTC. Translation gives CASSFYEQYF.

The chain recombines TRBV15 with TRBJ2-2; no clear D. The CDR3 consists of 14 residues. Germline CDR1 LNHNV, CDR2 YYDKDF (reference sequence). Trimming took off 0 bases at V and 6 bases at J, with 8 bases between the two ends. The DNA for the CDR3 is TGTGCCACCAGCAGAGATCAGAGCTCCGGGGAGCTGTTTTTT. Translating it yields CATSRDQSSGELFF.

This chain joins TRBV15 and TRBJ2-2; D not certain. Between the trimmed V and J ends, which lost 3 bases and 3 bases, there was a span of 8 bases. The CDR3 spans 14 residues. In germline, CDR1 is LNHNV, CDR2 YYDKDF (reference sequence). The DNA of the CDR3 is TGTGCCACCAGCAGCTACAGTGACACCGGGGAGCTGTTTTTT. Translation gives CATSSYSDTGELFF. Based on the CDR3 plus reference TRBV15 and TRBJ2-2, the full variable domain is DAMVIQNPRYQVTQFGKPVTLSCSQTLNHNVMYWYQQKSSQAPKLLFHYYDKDFNNEADTPDNFQSRRPNTSFCFLDIRSPGLGDTAMYLCATSSYSDTGELFFGEGSRLTVL.

This chain uses TRBV7-9 with TRBJ1-2; 8 nucleotides agree with TRBD1. This CDR3 has 15 residues. CDR1 and CDR2 from the germline V gene are SEHNR and FQNEAQ (reference sequence). J gave up 5 bases and V 5 bases, and 10 bases lay outside the gene matches. CDR3 region: CASSPPQGQVYGYTF. In nucleotides, the CDR3 is TGTGCCAGCAGCCCGCCCCAGGGACAGGTTTATGGCTACACCTTC.

The CDR3: CASIKGRGMYGYTF. CDR3 nucleotides: TGTGCCAGCATAAAGGGCAGGGGGATGTATGGCTACACCTTC. The chain joins TRBV6-6 to TRBJ1-2, with 7 bases identical to TRBD1. The CDR3 totals 14 residues. CDR1 is MNHNY, CDR2 SVGAGI, per germline (reference sequence). With 7 bases clipped from V and 5 bases from J, the junction kept 10 bases outside the gene matches.

The J gene is TRBJ2-7, the V gene TRBV7-8; D might be TRBD2 (6 bases). This CDR3 is built from 15 residues. The ends were cut back, 4 bases at V and 2 bases at J, with 15 bases in the middle. Germline values: CDR1 SGHVS, CDR2 FQNEAQ. DNA of the CDR3: TGTGCCAGCAGCTCTACAGGTCGGGGGACCTACGAGCAGTACTTC. Translating it yields CASSSTGRGTYEQYF.

This sequence joins TRBV7-9 and TRBJ1-1; tentatively, D is TRBD1 (5 bases). In germline, CDR1 is SEHNR, CDR2 FQNEAQ (reference sequence). This CDR3 comprises 14 residues. Trimming removed 5 bases from V and 3 bases from J, with 13 bases in between. The chain's CDR3 is CASSLLGVDTEAFF. The CDR3 DNA reads TGTGCCAGCAGCCTCCTAGGGGTGGACACTGAAGCTTTCTTT. The full variable domain, with the rest looked up from reference TRBV7-9 and TRBJ1-1, is DTGVSQNPRHKITKRGQNVTFRCDPISEHNRLYWYRQTLGQGPEFLTYFQNEAQLEKSRLLSDRFSAERPKGSFSTLEIQRTEQGDSAMYLCASSLLGVDTEAFFGQGTRLTVV.

The gene calls are TRBV18 and TRBJ1-5; no definite D call. The germline CDR1 and CDR2 sequences are KGHSH and LQKENI. The V end was cut by 2 bases, the J end by 5 bases, with 10 bases between. There are 14 residues in the CDR3. CDR3 amino acids: CASSPEGAHQPQHF. The CDR3 DNA follows: TGTGCCAGCTCACCAGAGGGAGCACATCAGCCCCAGCATTTT.

To note about this clone: Other DNA sequences of this sample code for an identical CDR3. V is TRBV27 and J is TRBJ2-5; D remains unclear. The CDR3 is 12 amino acids. Germline V CDR1 and CDR2: MNHEY, SMNVEV (reference sequence). V shed 6 bases and J shed 5 bases, with 10 bases lying between them. The DNA of the CDR3 is TGTGCCAGCAGCGCCGTGGGGGAGACCCAGTACTTC. Amino acid sequence: CASSAVGETQYF.

The rearrangement joins TRBV7-8 to TRBJ2-1; TRBD2 matches at 8 bases. Germline V gene lookup returns CDR1 SGHVS and CDR2 FQNEAQ. The CDR3 sequence is 14 residues long. V shed 4 bases, J shed 10 bases, and the junction held 9 bases outside the gene matches. CDR3 nucleotide sequence: TGTGCCAGCAGCTCCGACATAGCGGGAAGGGAGCAGTTCTTC. Amino acid sequence: CASSSDIAGREQFF.